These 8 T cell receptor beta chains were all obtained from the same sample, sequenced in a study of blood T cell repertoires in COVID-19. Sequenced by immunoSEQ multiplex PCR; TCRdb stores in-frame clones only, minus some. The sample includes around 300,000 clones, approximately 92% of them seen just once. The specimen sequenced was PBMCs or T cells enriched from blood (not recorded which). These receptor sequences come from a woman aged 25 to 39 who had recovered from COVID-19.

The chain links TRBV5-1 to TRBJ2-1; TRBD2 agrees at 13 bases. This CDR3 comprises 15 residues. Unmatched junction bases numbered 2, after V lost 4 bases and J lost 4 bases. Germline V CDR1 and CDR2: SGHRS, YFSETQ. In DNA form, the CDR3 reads TGCGCCAGCAGCCCGGGACTAGCGGGATACAATGAGCAGTTCTTC. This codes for CASSPGLAGYNEQFF.

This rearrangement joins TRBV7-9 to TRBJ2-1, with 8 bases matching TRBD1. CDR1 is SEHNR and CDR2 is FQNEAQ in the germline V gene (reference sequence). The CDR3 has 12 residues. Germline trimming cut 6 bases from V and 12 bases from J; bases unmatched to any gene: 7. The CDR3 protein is CASSGRGHAQFF. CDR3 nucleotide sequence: TGTGCCAGCAGTGGCAGGGGGCACGCGCAGTTCTTC.

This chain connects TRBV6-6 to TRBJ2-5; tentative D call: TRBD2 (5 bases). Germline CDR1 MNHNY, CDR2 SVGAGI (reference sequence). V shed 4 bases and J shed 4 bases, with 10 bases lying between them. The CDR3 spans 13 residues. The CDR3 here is CASSSTGVETQYF. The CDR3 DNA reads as TGTGCCAGCAGTTCCACCGGGGTAGAGACCCAGTACTTC.

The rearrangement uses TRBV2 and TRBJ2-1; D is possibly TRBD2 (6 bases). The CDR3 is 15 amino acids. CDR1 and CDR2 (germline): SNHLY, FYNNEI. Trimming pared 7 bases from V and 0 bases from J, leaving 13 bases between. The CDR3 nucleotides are TGTGCCAGCATTAAGGACTACAGCTCCTACAATGAGCAGTTCTTC. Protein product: CASIKDYSSYNEQFF.

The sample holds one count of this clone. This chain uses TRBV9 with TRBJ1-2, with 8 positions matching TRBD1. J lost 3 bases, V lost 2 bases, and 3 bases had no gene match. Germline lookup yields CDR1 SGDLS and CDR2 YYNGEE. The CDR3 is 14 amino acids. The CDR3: CASSVAGGDYGYTF. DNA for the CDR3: TGTGCCAGCAGCGTGGCAGGGGGCGACTATGGCTACACCTTC.

The CDR3 loop reads CASSPRDRVGNIQYF. The CDR3 region has the DNA TGTGCCAGCAGTCCCCGCGACAGGGTGGGAAACATTCAGTACTTC. This chain connects TRBV27 to TRBJ2-4; 7 positions match TRBD1. Germline CDR1 and CDR2: MNHEY and SMNVEV (reference sequence). CDR3 length: 15 residues. V was pared by 5 bases and J by 6 bases, with 10 bases of the junction left unmatched.

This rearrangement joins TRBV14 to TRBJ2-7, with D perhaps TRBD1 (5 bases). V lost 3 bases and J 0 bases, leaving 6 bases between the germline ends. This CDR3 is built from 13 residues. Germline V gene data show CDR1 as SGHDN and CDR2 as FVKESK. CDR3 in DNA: TGTGCCAGCAGCCAGGACAACTCCTACGAGCAGTACTTC. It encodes CASSQDNSYEQYF.

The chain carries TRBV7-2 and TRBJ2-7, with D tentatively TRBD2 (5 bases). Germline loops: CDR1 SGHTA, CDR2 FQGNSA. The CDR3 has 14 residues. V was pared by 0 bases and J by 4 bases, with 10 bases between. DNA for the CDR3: TGTGCCAGCAGCTTAGCGGGAGTTGAGTACGAGCAGTACTTC. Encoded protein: CASSLAGVEYEQYF.